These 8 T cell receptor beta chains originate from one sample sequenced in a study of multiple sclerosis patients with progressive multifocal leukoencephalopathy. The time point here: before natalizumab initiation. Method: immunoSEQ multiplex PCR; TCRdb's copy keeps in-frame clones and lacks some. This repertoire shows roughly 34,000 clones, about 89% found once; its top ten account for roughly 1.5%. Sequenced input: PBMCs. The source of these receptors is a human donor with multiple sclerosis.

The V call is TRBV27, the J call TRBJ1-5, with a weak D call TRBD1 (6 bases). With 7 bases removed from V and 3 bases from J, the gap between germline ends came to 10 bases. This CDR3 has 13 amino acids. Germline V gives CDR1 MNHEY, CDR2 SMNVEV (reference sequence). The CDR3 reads CASTRGVNQPQHF. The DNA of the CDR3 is TGTGCCAGCACCAGGGGTGTCAATCAGCCCCAGCATTTT.

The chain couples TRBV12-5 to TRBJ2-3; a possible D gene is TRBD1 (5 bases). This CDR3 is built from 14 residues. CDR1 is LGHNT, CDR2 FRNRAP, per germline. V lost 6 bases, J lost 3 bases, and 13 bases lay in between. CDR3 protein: CASGLSGPTDTQYF. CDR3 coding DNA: TGTGCTAGTGGCTTGTCAGGGCCAACAGATACGCAGTATTTT.

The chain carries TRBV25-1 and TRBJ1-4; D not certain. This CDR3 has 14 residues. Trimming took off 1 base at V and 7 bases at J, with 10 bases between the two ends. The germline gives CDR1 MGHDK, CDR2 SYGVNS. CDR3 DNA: TGTGCCAGCAGTGAATCCGGCAGCGGTGAAAAACTGTTTTTT. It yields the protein CASSESGSGEKLFF. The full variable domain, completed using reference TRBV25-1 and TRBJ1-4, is EADIYQTPRYLVIGTGKKITLECSQTMGHDKMYWYQQDPGMELHLIHYSYGVNSTEKGDLSSESTVSRIRTEHFPLTLESARPSHTSQYLCASSESGSGEKLFFGSGTQLSVL.

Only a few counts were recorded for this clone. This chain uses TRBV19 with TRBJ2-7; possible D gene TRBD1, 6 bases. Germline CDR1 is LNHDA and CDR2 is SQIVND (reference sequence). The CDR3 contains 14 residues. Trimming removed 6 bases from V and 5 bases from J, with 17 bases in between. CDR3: CASRTSGDLDEQYF. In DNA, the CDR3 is TGTGCCAGTAGAACTTCAGGGGATCTGGACGAGCAGTACTTC.

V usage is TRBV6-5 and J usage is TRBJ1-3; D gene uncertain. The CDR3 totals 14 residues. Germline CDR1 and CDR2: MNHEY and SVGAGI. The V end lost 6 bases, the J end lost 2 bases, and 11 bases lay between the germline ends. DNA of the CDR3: TGTGCCAGCAGAGAAGGTAGCCCTGGAAACACCATATATTTT. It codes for CASREGSPGNTIYF.

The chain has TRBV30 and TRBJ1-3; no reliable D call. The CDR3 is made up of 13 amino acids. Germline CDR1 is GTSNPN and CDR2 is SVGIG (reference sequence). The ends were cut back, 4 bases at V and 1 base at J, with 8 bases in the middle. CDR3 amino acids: CAWKLQSGNTIYF. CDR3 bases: TGTGCCTGGAAACTCCAGTCTGGAAACACCATATATTTT.

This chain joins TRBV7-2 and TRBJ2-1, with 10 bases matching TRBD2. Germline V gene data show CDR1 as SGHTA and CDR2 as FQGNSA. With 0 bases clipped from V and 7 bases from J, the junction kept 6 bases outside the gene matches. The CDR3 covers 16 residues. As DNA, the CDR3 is TGTGCCAGCAGCTTAGCCAGCGGGAGGGCGGGGAATGAGCAGTTCTTC. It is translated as CASSLASGRAGNEQFF.

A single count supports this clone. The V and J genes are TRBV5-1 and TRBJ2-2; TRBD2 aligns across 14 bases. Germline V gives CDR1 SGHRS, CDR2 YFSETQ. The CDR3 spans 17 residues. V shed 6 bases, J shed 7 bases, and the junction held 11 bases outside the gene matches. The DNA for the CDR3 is TGCGCCAGCACCCCCCATGGGACTAGCGGGAGTGGCGGGGAGCTGTTTTTT. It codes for CASTPHGTSGSGGELFF.